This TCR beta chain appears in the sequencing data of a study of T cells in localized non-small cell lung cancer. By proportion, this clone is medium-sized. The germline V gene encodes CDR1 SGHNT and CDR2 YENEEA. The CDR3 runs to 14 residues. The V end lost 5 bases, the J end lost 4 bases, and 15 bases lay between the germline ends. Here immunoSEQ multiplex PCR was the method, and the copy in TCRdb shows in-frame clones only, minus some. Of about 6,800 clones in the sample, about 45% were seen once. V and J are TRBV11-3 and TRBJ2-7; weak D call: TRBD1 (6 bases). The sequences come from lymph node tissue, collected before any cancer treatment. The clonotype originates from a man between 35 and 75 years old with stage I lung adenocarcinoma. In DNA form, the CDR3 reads TGTGCCAGCAGCCCGACAGGACCAGCTTACGAGCAGTACTTC. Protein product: CASSPTGPAYEQYF.